Shown below are 32 T cell receptor beta chains from a single sample sequenced in a study of cytomegalovirus exposure and HLA in healthy donors. This PCR relied on a set of 60 Vbeta primers and 13 Jbeta primers. Generated by immunoSEQ multiplex PCR, the TCRdb table keeps only in-frame clones and is missing some. Found here are some 130,000 clones, around 77% of them singletons; the top ten hold around 2%. The sequenced sample consisted of PBMCs. The receptors were gathered from a young man in good health and CMV-seronegative.

V is TRBV2 and J is TRBJ1-2, with 7 bases aligning to TRBD1. Germline V CDR1 and CDR2: SNHLY, FYNNEI. The J segment lost 4 bases and the V segment lost 6 bases, leaving 8 bases of the junction unmatched. The CDR3 consists of 14 residues. The CDR3 nucleotides are TGTGCCAGCAGACCCGGACAGGTCCGCTATGGCTACACCTTC. Its translation: CASRPGQVRYGYTF.

This sequence joins TRBV5-1 and TRBJ2-1; D is undetermined. The CDR3 has 16 residues. Germline V CDR1 and CDR2: SGHRS, YFSETQ. With 0 bases removed from V and 8 bases from J, the gap between germline ends came to 18 bases. The CDR3 here is CASSLDRQAPSHEQFF. The CDR3 DNA is TGCGCCAGCAGCTTGGATCGCCAGGCACCAAGCCATGAGCAGTTCTTC. The variable domain in full, completed from reference TRBV5-1 and TRBJ2-1, reads KAGVTQTPRYLIKTRGQQVTLSCSPISGHRSVSWYQQTPGQGLQFLFEYFSETQRNKGNFPGRFSGRQFSNSRSEMNVSTLELGDSALYLCASSLDRQAPSHEQFFGPGTRLTVL.

The rearrangement links TRBV7-9 to TRBJ1-2; D perhaps matches TRBD1 (5 bases). The CDR3 covers 14 residues. Trimming removed 5 bases from V and 4 bases from J, with 14 bases in between. CDR1 and CDR2 (germline): SEHNR, FQNEAQ (reference sequence). The CDR3 reads CASSQAGPIYGYTF. The CDR3 DNA reads TGTGCCAGCAGCCAAGCGGGACCGATCTATGGCTACACCTTC.

This rearrangement joins TRBV19 to TRBJ2-3, with TRBD2 matching 11 bases. Trimming cost V 5 bases and J 1 base; bases outside gene matches: 5. The V gene's germline CDR1 is LNHDA and CDR2 SQIVND (reference sequence). The CDR3 extends over 16 amino acids. DNA of the CDR3: TGTGCCAGTAGTCCTGGGACTAGCGGCCGCACAGATACGCAGTATTTT. Protein: CASSPGTSGRTDTQYF.

This clone was detected only once. The V and J genes are TRBV6-6 and TRBJ2-5, with unresolved D. Germline CDR1 and CDR2: MNHNY and SVGAGI (reference sequence). The CDR3 is made up of 11 amino acids. Trimming shortened V by 4 bases and J by 3 bases, and 3 bases separated the two germline ends. Written as DNA, the CDR3 is TGTGCCAGCAGTTCAGAAGAGACCCAGTACTTC. Translated: CASSSEETQYF.

This clone appeared once. The chain carries TRBV30 and TRBJ2-7; tentatively, D is TRBD2 (6 bases). CDR3 length: 11 amino acids. Germline assignment: CDR1 GTSNPN and CDR2 SVGIG (reference sequence). Trimming left V 1 base short and J 10 bases short, with 11 bases between. CDR3: CAWSATSFQYF. Here the CDR3 DNA reads TGTGCCTGGAGTGCAACTAGCTTTCAGTACTTC.

The chain employs TRBV12-5 and TRBJ2-3; possibly TRBD2 for D (6 bases). This CDR3 has 13 amino acids. Trimming removed 5 bases from V and 5 bases from J, with 11 bases in between. CDR1 LGHNT and CDR2 FRNRAP come from the germline V gene. The CDR3 is CASGSSGRDTQYF. DNA of the CDR3: TGTGCTAGTGGTAGTAGCGGAAGAGATACGCAGTATTTT.

This clone was picked up a small number of times. This chain links TRBV5-1 with TRBJ1-1; TRBD1 is a possible D gene (5 bases). Germline V gene sequence: CDR1 SGHRS, CDR2 YFSETQ. The CDR3 has 15 amino acids. V lost 0 bases, J lost 4 bases, and 13 bases lay in between. CDR3 bases: TGCGCCAGCAGCTTGGACGGATACGGGGGCACTGAAGCTTTCTTT. Protein sequence: CASSLDGYGGTEAFF.

This chain connects TRBV6-5 to TRBJ2-1; tentative D call: TRBD2 (7 bases). V was clipped by 6 bases and J by 10 bases, with 10 bases between them. Germline values: CDR1 MNHEY, CDR2 SVGAGI. This CDR3 is built from 11 residues. CDR3 region: CASRRGGEQFF. The CDR3 bases are TGTGCCAGCAGGAGGGGGGGGGAGCAGTTCTTC.

The chain combines TRBV7-3 with TRBJ2-3; TRBD1 agrees at 9 bases. The germline V gene encodes CDR1 SGHTA and CDR2 FQGTGA. The CDR3 loop spans 15 amino acids. V gave up 2 bases and J gave up 4 bases; unmatched junction bases: 4. CDR3 sequence (DNA): TGTGCCAGCAGCTTAGGGACAGGGTTGCCAGATACGCAGTATTTT. Translated, it gives CASSLGTGLPDTQYF.

The gene calls are TRBV19 and TRBJ2-3; 11 positions match TRBD2. This CDR3 region has 14 residues. The germline V gene has CDR1 LNHDA and CDR2 SQIVND (reference sequence). Here the CDR3 reads CAETSGVWTDTQYF. CDR3 DNA sequence: TGTGCAGAGACTAGCGGGGTTTGGACGGATACGCAGTATTTT.

This clone was picked up a small number of times. V usage is TRBV10-1 and J usage is TRBJ1-3, with D tentatively TRBD1 (5 bases). This CDR3 has 14 amino acids. With 8 bases removed from V and 0 bases from J, the gap between germline ends came to 11 bases. CDR1 WNHNN and CDR2 SYGVQD come from the germline V gene (reference sequence). CDR3 amino acids: CASSDTRSGNTIYF. The CDR3 coding sequence is TGCGCCAGCTCGGACACCCGCTCTGGAAACACCATATATTTT.

This chain uses TRBV4-2 with TRBJ2-5, with D tentatively TRBD2 (6 bases). V dropped 1 base and J dropped 3 bases, with 21 bases sitting between them. The CDR3 has 18 amino acids. Looked up from germline, CDR1 is LGHNA and CDR2 is YNFKEQ. For the CDR3, the DNA is TGTGCCAGCAGCCAAGGAAGCCTGAATTGGGGGGAAAAAGAGACCCAGTACTTC. This translates into CASSQGSLNWGEKETQYF.

V is TRBV18 and J is TRBJ1-5; tentative D call: TRBD1 (6 bases). Per the germline V gene, CDR1 is KGHSH and CDR2 is LQKENI. V lost 2 bases and J 0 bases, leaving 11 bases between the germline ends. The CDR3 totals 16 residues. The CDR3 nucleotides are TGTGCCAGCTCACCAGAAGGCAGGGGTAGCAATCAGCCCCAGCATTTT. It specifies CASSPEGRGSNQPQHF.

This clone occurred once. The V call is TRBV5-4, the J call TRBJ2-1; 7 nucleotides agree with TRBD2. Germline loops: CDR1 SGHNT, CDR2 YYREEE (reference sequence). J lost 5 bases, V lost 3 bases, and 14 bases had no gene match. CDR3 length equals 17 residues. This CDR3 is CASSSHAGTNINNEQFF. In DNA, the CDR3 is TGTGCCAGCAGCTCTCATGCCGGGACTAACATTAACAATGAGCAGTTCTTC.

The chain recombines TRBV27 with TRBJ2-1; tentative D call: TRBD1 (5 bases). V lost 8 bases, J lost 6 bases, and 14 bases lay in between. The CDR3 is 13 residues long. Per the germline V gene, CDR1 is MNHEY and CDR2 is SMNVEV (reference sequence). The DNA of the CDR3 is TGTGCCAGCCTAAGCCATGGGGCCAATGAGCAGTTCTTC. Translation: CASLSHGANEQFF.

The J gene is TRBJ2-4, the V gene TRBV27; 9 nucleotides match TRBD1. The CDR3 covers 14 residues. Germline V gene sequence: CDR1 MNHEY, CDR2 SMNVEV (reference sequence). J was trimmed by 5 bases and V by 4 bases; bases with no gene match: 3. CDR3 nucleotide sequence: TGTGCCAGCAGTTCGACAGGGGGAGAAAACATTCAGTACTTC. This encodes CASSSTGGENIQYF.

This chain links TRBV4-1 with TRBJ2-2; 10 nucleotides match TRBD2. CDR1 is MGHRA and CDR2 is YSYEKL in the germline V gene. V was pared by 4 bases and J by 10 bases, with 9 bases of the junction left unmatched. This CDR3 spans 15 amino acids. Here the CDR3 DNA reads TGCGCCAGCAGCCTGAGGACTAGCGGAGAACTGGAGCTGTTTTTT. Protein: CASSLRTSGELELFF.

This chain connects TRBV5-1 to TRBJ2-5, with a tentative D call TRBD2 (5 bases). Germline V CDR1 and CDR2: SGHRS, YFSETQ. Trimming cost V 4 bases and J 4 bases, with 23 bases left between them. The CDR3 covers 17 residues. CDR3 coding DNA: TGCGCCAGCAGCCCCCCGGTCTTGGCAGGACTCCGAGAGACCCAGTACTTC. Translating gives CASSPPVLAGLRETQYF.

This chain connects TRBV2 to TRBJ2-1; D is unresolved. Germline CDR1 and CDR2: SNHLY and FYNNEI. This CDR3 is built from 12 residues. V was cut by 6 bases and J by 4 bases, with 7 bases left in between. The CDR3 sequence is CASSRVYNEQFF. CDR3 in DNA: TGTGCCAGCAGCCGGGTTTACAATGAGCAGTTCTTC. The full variable domain, rest sourced from reference TRBV2 and TRBJ2-1, is EPEVTQTPSHQVTQMGQEVILRCVPISNHLYFYWYRQILGQKVEFLVSFYNNEISEKSEIFDDQFSVERPDGSNFTLKIRSTKLEDSAMYFCASSRVYNEQFFGPGTRLTVL.

The rearrangement uses TRBV7-6 and TRBJ1-1; 9 bases line up with TRBD1. J gave up 6 bases and V 4 bases, and 6 bases lay outside the gene matches. CDR3 length: 14 residues. CDR1 SGHVS and CDR2 FNYEAQ come from the germline V gene. In DNA, the CDR3 is TGTGCCAGCAGCTCCGGACAGGGGAGAGCTGAAGCTTTCTTT. Translated, it gives CASSSGQGRAEAFF.

Concerning this clone: Different DNA sequences within this sample yield the same CDR3. The rearrangement links TRBV18 to TRBJ2-3, with TRBD2 matching 12 bases. With 3 bases clipped from V and 1 base from J, the junction kept 2 bases outside the gene matches. The CDR3 runs to 16 residues. Germline assignment: CDR1 KGHSH and CDR2 LQKENI. This chain's CDR3 is CASSPRLAGGTDTQYF. In DNA form, the CDR3 reads TGTGCCAGCTCACCTAGACTAGCGGGAGGCACAGATACGCAGTATTTT.

V usage is TRBV18 and J usage is TRBJ2-3; 7 nucleotides agree with TRBD2. V dropped 3 bases and J dropped 6; count of bases not matched to a gene: 12. Germline assignment: CDR1 KGHSH and CDR2 LQKENI. The CDR3 extends over 16 amino acids. The CDR3 nucleotides read TGTGCCAGCTCACCTCTCAAACTAGCGCGAGGGGATACGCAGTATTTT. Translation gives CASSPLKLARGDTQYF.

The chain joins TRBV12-5 to TRBJ2-3; D is uncertain. The CDR3 contains 17 residues. Germline V gene sequence: CDR1 LGHNT, CDR2 FRNRAP. V gave up 0 bases and J gave up 4 bases, with 17 bases separating them. In nucleotides, the CDR3 is TGTGCTAGTGGTTTGGTACAAGTTAGCAACATTCCAGATACGCAGTATTTT. Amino acids: CASGLVQVSNIPDTQYF.

The genes are TRBV19 and TRBJ2-5; 7 bases are a match to TRBD2. The CDR3 contains 18 residues. Germline CDR1 reads LNHDA; CDR2 reads SQIVND (reference sequence). V shed 5 bases and J 1 base; nucleotides not matched to a gene: 16. DNA for the CDR3: TGTGCCAGTAGTCCTACTGGGCTAGCGGCTAGCCTCCAAGAGACCCAGTACTTC. Residues: CASSPTGLAASLQETQYF.

The chain has TRBV10-2 and TRBJ1-1; the match to TRBD1 covers 7 bases. J gave up 6 bases and V 6 bases, and 10 bases lay outside the gene matches. CDR1 is WSHSY, CDR2 SAAADI, per germline. CDR3 length: 14 residues. The CDR3 reads CASSHGQALAEAFF. Here the CDR3 DNA reads TGCGCCAGCAGCCACGGACAGGCGTTGGCTGAAGCTTTCTTT.

This clone has a single count. The CDR3 here is CASSLMGGNYNEQFF. The CDR3 nucleotides read TGTGCCAGCAGTTTAATGGGGGGGAATTACAATGAGCAGTTCTTC. This chain connects TRBV27 to TRBJ2-1, with TRBD2 matching 7 bases. This CDR3 comprises 15 residues. Germline CDR1 reads MNHEY; CDR2 reads SMNVEV (reference sequence). The V gene end was trimmed by 2 bases and the J gene end by 4 bases; junction bases not matched to a gene: 5.

In DNA, the CDR3 is TGTGCCAGTAGTAGCAGACAGGGTTTCGGCGAGCAGTACTTC. It encodes CASSSRQGFGEQYF. The chain links TRBV19 to TRBJ2-7; 7 positions match TRBD1. The CDR3 sequence is 14 residues long. V gave up 4 bases and J gave up 6 bases; unmatched junction bases: 9. Germline V gives CDR1 LNHDA, CDR2 SQIVND (reference sequence). Drawing the rest from reference TRBV19 and TRBJ2-7, the complete variable domain is DGGITQSPKYLFRKEGQNVTLSCEQNLNHDAMYWYRQDPGQGLRLIYYSQIVNDFQKGDIAEGYSVSREKKESFPLTVTSAQKNPTAFYLCASSSRQGFGEQYFGPGTRLTVT.

A few counts support this clone. The rearrangement joins TRBV27 to TRBJ2-5, with TRBD2 matching over 7 bases. Trimming took 4 bases from V and 5 from J; bases not matched to a gene: 16. The CDR3 is 17 amino acids. CDR1 and CDR2 from the germline V gene are MNHEY and SMNVEV (reference sequence). In DNA form, the CDR3 reads TGTGCCAGCAGTTCCCACTCCCGACTAGCCCGGGGGGAGACCCAGTACTTC. This sequence encodes CASSSHSRLARGETQYF.

The chain is built from TRBV5-1 and TRBJ2-5, with D perhaps TRBD2 (6 bases). Germline V gene sequence: CDR1 SGHRS, CDR2 YFSETQ. Between the trimmed V and J ends, which lost 4 bases and 1 base, there was a span of 14 bases. The CDR3 extends over 15 amino acids. CDR3 coding DNA: TGCGCCAGCAGCCCCGATGGAGGGAGCCAAGAGACCCAGTACTTC. Amino acid sequence: CASSPDGGSQETQYF.

The chain recombines TRBV6-5 with TRBJ2-3, with no clear D. V gave up 3 bases and J gave up 1 base, with 5 bases separating them. CDR3 size: 13 residues. Germline CDR1 reads MNHEY; CDR2 reads SVGAGI. CDR3 sequence reads: CASSYTGTDTQYF. The CDR3 DNA reads as TGTGCCAGCAGTTATACAGGCACAGATACGCAGTATTTT.

The chain links TRBV5-1 to TRBJ2-5; TRBD2 aligns across 11 bases. The V gene's germline CDR1 is SGHRS and CDR2 YFSETQ. The CDR3 loop spans 16 amino acids. Unmatched junction bases numbered 4, after V lost 0 bases and J lost 3 bases. The CDR3: CASSLVTSGAEETQYF. The CDR3 region has the DNA TGCGCCAGCAGCTTGGTGACTAGCGGGGCAGAAGAGACCCAGTACTTC.